This T cell receptor beta chain was recorded in a study of CD8+CD57+ T cells in acquired aplastic anemia (dated by TCRdb to 2016 to 2019). Describing the broader study: A mean of 3.2 ug of DNA, ranging from roughly 0.2 to 27.4 ug, was extracted from sorted CD4+ and CD8+ cells. CD8+CD57+ expansion was defined as a frequency above the mean frequency observed in healthy subjects.

Expansion of CD8+CD57+ cells had been shown by flow cytometry in the patients chosen for sequencing. All patients had severe acquired aplastic anemia diagnosed by International Study of Aplastic Anemia and Agranulocytosis and Camitta criteria. At the time blood was sampled, none of the patients had received any therapy. In this study, sorted CD4+ and CD8+ T cells from the blood of healthy subjects and of severe aplastic anemia patients had their TCR repertoires deep-sequenced. In the USA, patient enrollment took place under clinicaltrials.gov protocols 00001620, 01623167, 00001397, 00071045, 00081523 and 00961064. Ficoll-Paque density gradient centrifugation was used to isolate peripheral blood mononuclear cells. Before DNA extraction, CD4+ and CD8+ T cells were sorted with FACS or magnetic beads. There are 15 amino acids in the CDR3, from cysteine to phenylalanine inclusive. The sequence is cut down to CDR3 DNA, 45 bases in frame from base 1. CDR1 and CDR2 are drawn from the germline V gene: ENHRY, SYGVKD.

This clonotype appeared a few times. The antigen it recognizes is unknown. The germline gene is not matched at one end of the junction; a read error may be the cause. Genomic DNA served as template for TCR beta VDJ combination and CDR3 sequence profiling. An Illumina HiSeq 2000 was the platform used for TCR repertoire sequencing. In the source study's methods: Repertoire assessment relied on Simpson's diversity index, CDR3 size and DJ length profiles, and TRBV/TRBJ rearrangement plots. The most abundant DNA sequence in the deep sequencing data was defined as the immunodominant clone. CDR3 amino acid sequences were screened for sharing across subjects and were compared with published repertoires and the VDJdb database. TCRdb reworked the public reads: Q25 trimming with fastp, MiXCR clone assembly, productive beta chains retained. Rows are unified per CDR3 protein, each entry keeping the most common DNA and genes. For this entry, the V and J calls and clone size follow TCRdb and not the study's own pipeline. The sample data list under 500,000 distinct CDR3 sequences, and more than 25% of these were observed just once. Approximately 0.82% of the sample goes to the ten largest clones.

Overall results and qualifications from the work: Some 31 CD8+ CDR3 sequences were shared between patients and controls but appeared highly expressed in patients and within their immunodominant clones. No significant difference in CD8+ Simpson's diversity was found between patients and healthy controls (P=0.060).

The sequence derives from a human donor with aplastic anemia. The sample taken for sequencing was sorted CD4+, CD8+, or CD8+CD57+ T cells (not recorded which) from PBMCs. This sequence uses TRBV10-3 and TRBJ1-6; no confident D gene assignment can be made. The CDR3 here reads CASSYLRQLNSPLHF. The nucleotides are TGTGCCAGCAGTTATCTCCGGCAGCTTAATTCACCCCTCCACTTT.